This TCR beta chain was observed in a study of tumor-infiltrating lymphocytes in primary liver carcinoma (dated by TCRdb to 2017 to 2019). About the full investigation: Between late 2015 and March 2016, 4 to 6 patients in China with histopathologically diagnosed primary liver carcinoma had surgical resection. Across five regions of each liver tumor, along with adjacent normal tissue and blood, the study brought together TCRbeta repertoire sequencing, expression microarrays and whole-exome sequencing. A total of some 35 specimens from 5 patients underwent TCRbeta repertoire sequencing, comprising 25 or so tumor regions, 5 adjacent noncancerous liver tissues and 5 peripheral blood samples. Of the five patients (three men and two women, aged 30 to 69 years), four had hepatocellular carcinoma and one had combined HCC and intrahepatic cholangiocarcinoma. Samples yielded roughly 3.5 to 8 million productive TCRbeta reads; read depth did not differ significantly between tissue types. The five patients had tumors staged T1-T3 N0M0, with maximum diameters ranging from about 4.2 to 11 cm. Repertoires from technical replicates were highly reproducible, with mean shared-clone rates roughly 0.89 and correlation coefficients above 0.95. Summary of the overall study and its limitations: The top 250 clones made up a significantly larger repertoire fraction in tumors than in blood (p = 0.039). Pairs of tumor regions showed greater repertoire overlap (mean around 35%) than tumor-adjacent pairs (roughly 17%) or tumor-blood pairs (roughly 14%), which is consistent with antigen-driven expansion. Only the TCR beta chain was sequenced, which likely underestimates true repertoire diversity because unpaired alpha chains were not captured. Bulk unsorted samples precluded comparing CD4+ and CD8+ T cell repertoires. The study included only four to six patients, and the authors note findings should be validated in a larger study.

The germline V gene encodes CDR1 SQVTM and CDR2 ANQGSEA. Reading from cysteine to phenylalanine, the CDR3 counts 14 amino acids. Solely the CDR3 DNA is kept, with 42 bases framed from the first base. Blood RNA was extracted from unsorted whole blood with TRIzol reagent; germline DNA came from the DNeasy Blood & Tissue kit. Chronic HBV infection was present in the patients, and the patients were treatment-naive at sampling. Before surgery, about 4 milliliters of peripheral blood were drawn into K2EDTA tubes. Turning to this clonotype: No antigen is known for it. Just one base apart from a much larger clone, this may be a read error.

Using a constant-region primer and ProtoScript II reverse transcriptase, TCRbeta-specific cDNA was reverse-transcribed from approximately 0.5 ug total RNA. Three nested multiplex PCR rounds, following a slightly modified ARM-PCR procedure, were used to build the TCRbeta libraries. The first two PCR rounds used multiplex TRBV1-TRBV30 forward primers with a Cbeta reverse primer, each for approximately 9 cycles. A final 25-cycle PCR with Deep VentR polymerase added sample barcodes and Illumina adapters. Before sequencing, amplicons of 200-500 bp were gel-purified using a QIAquick gel extraction kit. An Illumina HiSeq 2500 was used to sequence the TCRbeta amplicons, generating 250-bp paired-end reads. As for the authors' bioinformatics: Quality trimming of reads was performed with Trimmomatic v0.33, and paired reads were merged with FLASH v1.2.11 so that full CDR3 sequences could be recovered. V, D and J germline segments were assigned to the rearranged TCRbeta sequences using MiGEC v1.2.1b. Clonotype statistics and Shannon-Wiener diversity indices were calculated with VDJtools v1.0.0. Except for diversity analysis, only each sample's 250 most abundant clonotypes were used in subsequent analyses to reduce sampling bias. TCRdb's own reprocessing of the public reads used fastp at Q25 and MiXCR and kept productive beta chains. Entries are consolidated by CDR3 protein sequence, retaining the most common genes and DNA. The V and J calls shown here were made by TCRdb, not taken from the authors' results. The sample table records hundreds of thousands of distinct CDR3 sequences; roughly 60% of these occur just once. The ten largest clones take up roughly 9% of the sample.

The chain joins TRBV29-1 to TRBJ2-2; TRBD2 is a weak D gene call, 5 bases matching. Material: peripheral blood. The source is a man in his forties or fifties with primary liver carcinoma and hepatitis B virus infection. Here the CDR3 is given as CSVEKFGYTGEMFF. Here is the DNA: TGCAGCGTTGAAAAGTTTGGGTACACCGGGGAGATGTTTTTT.